The 19 T cell receptor beta chains below were found in one sample sequenced in a study of T cell responses to AZD1222 COVID-19 vaccine. Profiling relied on immunoSEQ multiplex PCR, and the TCRdb table lists in-frame clones only, not all of them. The sample gives roughly 150,000 clones, less than 90% of which show up once; over 6% is in the top ten. Sequencing was performed on peripheral blood, taken after recovery from COVID-19. The receptors originated from an adult who had recovered from COVID-19.

Only a few counts were recorded for this clone. The chain has TRBV9 and TRBJ1-6; TRBD1 is a possible D gene (5 bases). This CDR3 has 13 residues. V lost 8 bases to trimming and J lost 8 bases, with 14 bases between them. Germline CDR1 and CDR2: SGDLS and YYNGEE. The CDR3 is CASQRRGDSPLHF. The CDR3 DNA reads TGTGCCAGTCAGAGGAGGGGTGATTCACCCCTCCACTTT.

The chain has TRBV10-3 and TRBJ2-7; D gene uncertain. Trimming shortened V by 3 bases and J by 4 bases, and 10 bases separated the two germline ends. The germline V gene encodes CDR1 ENHRY and CDR2 SYGVKD. CDR3 length: 13 residues. CDR3 DNA sequence: TGTGCCATCAGTGATTTTGACGGTTACGAGCAGTACTTC. Protein sequence: CAISDFDGYEQYF.

The chain carries TRBV6-6 and TRBJ1-2; 11 bases fit TRBD1. Looked up from germline, CDR1 is MNHNY and CDR2 is SVGAGI (reference sequence). The CDR3 has 15 amino acids. The V segment lost 6 bases and the J segment 4 bases; nucleotides outside the gene matches: 7. CDR3 sequence: CASSSRDRGFYGYTF. CDR3 DNA sequence: TGTGCCAGCAGCTCCCGGGACAGGGGGTTCTATGGCTACACCTTC.

The gene calls are TRBV20-1 and TRBJ2-7, with TRBD2 matching over 7 bases. Germline CDR1 reads DFQATT; CDR2 reads SNEGSKA (reference sequence). After removal of 5 bases from V and 6 bases from J, the junction contained 4 bases not matched to a gene. The CDR3 sequence is 11 residues long. The CDR3 DNA is TGCAGTGCTTACACTAGCGTCGAGCAGTACTTC. As protein: CSAYTSVEQYF.

The chain has TRBV29-1 and TRBJ2-3; tentative D call: TRBD2 (6 bases). Trimming stripped 6 bases from V and 5 bases from J, with 15 bases between. This CDR3 is 13 amino acids long. Germline assignment: CDR1 SQVTM and CDR2 ANQGSEA. This chain's CDR3 is CSVARASVDTQYF. The CDR3 DNA reads TGCAGCGTCGCAAGGGCTAGCGTAGATACGCAGTATTTT.

V gene TRBV5-8 combines with J gene TRBJ2-4, with a possible D match to TRBD2 (6 bases). Germline V gene lookup returns CDR1 SGHTS and CDR2 YDEGEE. This CDR3 is built from 17 residues. Trimming shortened V by 6 bases and J by 0 bases, and 19 bases separated the two germline ends. CDR3: CASTVPGLLRAKNIQYF. The DNA of the CDR3 is TGTGCCAGCACCGTGCCGGGACTCCTAAGAGCCAAAAACATTCAGTACTTC.

The chain carries TRBV27 and TRBJ1-2, with TRBD1 identical over 7 bases. Germline assignment: CDR1 MNHEY and CDR2 SMNVEV (reference sequence). Trimming cost V 5 bases and J 13 bases; bases outside gene matches: 13. The CDR3 consists of 13 residues. CDR3 sequence: CASSRNPDRDRTF. CDR3 nucleotide sequence: TGTGCCAGCAGTCGAAACCCAGACAGGGATCGCACCTTC.

The rearrangement uses TRBV4-2 and TRBJ2-1, with unresolved D. Germline V gene data show CDR1 as LGHNA and CDR2 as YNFKEQ. This CDR3 contains 13 residues. V lost 4 bases and J lost 9, with 13 bases in between. The CDR3, as DNA: TGTGCCAGCAGCCGAGACCCTGGCGGTGAGCAGTTCTTC. The encoded protein is CASSRDPGGEQFF.

CDR3 sequence reads: CASSRGRADQPQHF. CDR3 nucleotide sequence: TGTGCCAGCTCACGAGGCAGGGCAGATCAGCCCCAGCATTTT. The gene calls are TRBV18 and TRBJ1-5, with TRBD1 as a possible D gene (5 bases). The CDR3 covers 14 residues. Germline V lookup: CDR1 KGHSH, CDR2 LQKENI. V was trimmed by 4 bases and J by 5 bases, leaving 12 bases between them.

V is TRBV19 and J is TRBJ1-3; TRBD1 matches 7 bases. Losses at the gene ends were 7 bases for V and 1 base for J; bases not matched to a gene: 4. The CDR3 totals 14 residues. CDR1 and CDR2 (germline): LNHDA, SQIVND (reference sequence). CDR3 amino acids: CASKQGSSGNTIYF. The CDR3 DNA reads as TGTGCCAGTAAACAGGGGTCTTCTGGAAACACCATATATTTT.

This clone has a single count. The CDR3 DNA reads TGTGCCAGCAGCGTCGGTCCAACGACTGAGGTCGAGCAGTACTTC. It codes for CASSVGPTTEVEQYF. The genes are TRBV9 and TRBJ2-7; unclear D gene. The length of the CDR3 is 15 residues. Trimming took 2 bases from V and 6 from J, leaving 18 bases between them. The germline V gene has CDR1 SGDLS and CDR2 YYNGEE.

The J gene is TRBJ1-2, the V gene TRBV28, with D possibly TRBD1 on 6 matching bases. Trimming pared 2 bases from V and 0 bases from J, leaving 10 bases between. Germline-derived CDR1 and CDR2 are MDHEN and SYDVKM. This CDR3 comprises 15 residues. CDR3 region: CASSLHGQPNYGYTF. The CDR3 region has the DNA TGTGCCAGCAGTTTACATGGACAGCCTAACTATGGCTACACCTTC.

This clone was observed a single time. The chain recombines TRBV11-3 with TRBJ2-1, with D possibly TRBD1 on 5 matching bases. Germline assignment: CDR1 SGHNT and CDR2 YENEEA. Trimming left V 5 bases short and J 0 bases short, with 8 bases between. The CDR3 is 14 amino acids. The CDR3 DNA follows: TGTGCCAGCAGCCCAGACAGCTCCTACAATGAGCAGTTCTTC. Its translation is CASSPDSSYNEQFF.

The rearrangement joins TRBV19 to TRBJ1-6, with D maybe TRBD1 (6 bases). Germline CDR1 and CDR2: LNHDA and SQIVND (reference sequence). V dropped 5 bases and J dropped 6 bases, with 14 bases sitting between them. The CDR3 spans 15 residues. The CDR3, as DNA: TGTGCCAGTAGTGGAAAGACAGGCCGTAATTCACCCCTCCACTTT. Its translation: CASSGKTGRNSPLHF.

The chain combines TRBV5-1 with TRBJ2-7, with 7 nucleotides matching TRBD1. Germline-derived CDR1 and CDR2 are SGHRS and YFSETQ. The junction had 10 bases not matched to a gene; V was cut back by 0 bases and J by 4 bases. The length of the CDR3 is 16 residues. The CDR3: CASSLGSGGNYYEQYF. The DNA of the CDR3 is TGCGCCAGCAGCTTGGGTTCAGGGGGAAATTATTACGAGCAGTACTTC.

This chain connects TRBV15 to TRBJ1-2; D is unclear. The CDR3 loop spans 12 amino acids. Germline V gene data show CDR1 as LNHNV and CDR2 as YYDKDF (reference sequence). Trimming stripped 1 base from V and 8 bases from J, with 8 bases between. CDR3 coding DNA: TGTGCCACCAGCAGAGCCCATGGGGGCTACACCTTC. This sequence encodes CATSRAHGGYTF.

This rearrangement joins TRBV6-5 to TRBJ2-2, with D perhaps TRBD1 (6 bases). V shed 7 bases and J shed 2 bases, with 8 bases lying between them. The germline CDR1 and CDR2 sequences are MNHEY and SVGAGI. There are 13 residues in the CDR3. The CDR3 sequence is CASNRENTGELFF. CDR3 DNA sequence: TGTGCCAGCAACAGGGAAAACACCGGGGAGCTGTTTTTT.

The chain links TRBV2 to TRBJ1-2, with 9 bases aligning to TRBD1. The germline gives CDR1 SNHLY, CDR2 FYNNEI. This CDR3 is built from 15 residues. V lost 5 bases, J lost 3 bases, and 7 bases stayed unmatched. The CDR3 is CASSQGGQGYYGYTF. The CDR3 DNA sequence: TGTGCCAGCAGTCAAGGGGGACAGGGATACTATGGCTACACCTTC. The full variable domain, rest sourced from reference TRBV2 and TRBJ1-2, is EPEVTQTPSHQVTQMGQEVILRCVPISNHLYFYWYRQILGQKVEFLVSFYNNEISEKSEIFDDQFSVERPDGSNFTLKIRSTKLEDSAMYFCASSQGGQGYYGYTFGSGTRLTVV.

V usage is TRBV3-1 (or the pseudogene TRBV3-2) and J usage is TRBJ2-7, with 10 bases matching TRBD1. Germline V CDR1 and CDR2: LGHDT, YNNKEL (reference sequence). V trimming: 0 bases; J trimming: 6 bases; junction bases outside the gene matches: 5. The CDR3 has 15 residues. The CDR3 DNA sequence: TGTGCCAGCAGCCAAGAAGGGACAGGGGACGGCGAGCAGTACTTC. This sequence encodes CASSQEGTGDGEQYF.